One and the same sample provided the 5 T cell receptor beta chains below, sequenced in a study of cytomegalovirus exposure and HLA in healthy donors. PCR amplification relied on 60 Vbeta primers (plus 13 Jbeta primers). The protocol was immunoSEQ multiplex PCR, while the TCRdb copy is restricted to in-frame clones and leaves out a portion. Of about 61,000 clones in the sample, roughly 90% were seen once. The sequencing input was PBMCs. The receptors stem from a young man in good health and CMV-seropositive.

The chain employs TRBV9 and TRBJ2-2; 8 bases line up with TRBD2. The CDR3 runs to 15 residues. Germline CDR1 SGDLS, CDR2 YYNGEE. Germline trimming cut 3 bases from V and 5 bases from J; bases unmatched to any gene: 6. This CDR3 is CASSAQGTSTGELFF. The CDR3 coding sequence is TGTGCCAGCAGCGCCCAAGGGACTAGTACCGGGGAGCTGTTTTTT. Complete variable domain (other parts from reference TRBV9 and TRBJ2-2): DSGVTQTPKHLITATGQRVTLRCSPRSGDLSVYWYQQSLDQGLQFLIQYYNGEERAKGNILERFSAQQFPDLHSELNLSSLELGDSALYFCASSAQGTSTGELFFGEGSRLTVL.

The chain has TRBV28 and TRBJ2-2; 9 bases fit TRBD1. The J segment lost 7 bases and the V segment lost 5 bases, leaving 5 bases of the junction unmatched. This CDR3 is 14 amino acids long. Germline lookup yields CDR1 MDHEN and CDR2 SYDVKM. CDR3 in DNA: TGTGCCAGCAGTCCAGACAGGGGGGTCGGGGAGCTGTTTTTT. Amino acids: CASSPDRGVGELFF.

The gene calls are TRBV5-4 and TRBJ1-1; 7 bases agree with TRBD1. The V segment lost 4 bases and the J segment 0 bases; nucleotides outside the gene matches: 3. The CDR3 covers 14 residues. The germline V gene encodes CDR1 SGHNT and CDR2 YYREEE (reference sequence). The CDR3 nucleotides read TGTGCCAGCAGCAGGGGACAGATGAACACTGAAGCTTTCTTT. Translating gives CASSRGQMNTEAFF.

The CDR3 region has the DNA TGTGCCAGCAGTTTTGGGACAGGGATCACAGATACGCAGTATTTT. Translation: CASSFGTGITDTQYF. This chain joins TRBV27 and TRBJ2-3, with 9 bases lining up with TRBD1. The CDR3 contains 15 residues. The V gene's germline CDR1 is MNHEY and CDR2 SMNVEV (reference sequence). J was trimmed by 2 bases and V by 3 bases; bases with no gene match: 3.

The J gene is TRBJ2-5, the V gene TRBV19; 8 bases are a match to TRBD1. The DNA end lines up better with TRBJ2-7; the J call may be wrong. Germline CDR1 and CDR2: LNHDA and SQIVND (reference sequence). This CDR3 spans 15 amino acids. CDR3 nucleotides: TGTGCCAGTAGTCTCCAGGGGGCGACCTCTGACGAGCAGTACTTC. It encodes CASSLQGATSDEQYF.